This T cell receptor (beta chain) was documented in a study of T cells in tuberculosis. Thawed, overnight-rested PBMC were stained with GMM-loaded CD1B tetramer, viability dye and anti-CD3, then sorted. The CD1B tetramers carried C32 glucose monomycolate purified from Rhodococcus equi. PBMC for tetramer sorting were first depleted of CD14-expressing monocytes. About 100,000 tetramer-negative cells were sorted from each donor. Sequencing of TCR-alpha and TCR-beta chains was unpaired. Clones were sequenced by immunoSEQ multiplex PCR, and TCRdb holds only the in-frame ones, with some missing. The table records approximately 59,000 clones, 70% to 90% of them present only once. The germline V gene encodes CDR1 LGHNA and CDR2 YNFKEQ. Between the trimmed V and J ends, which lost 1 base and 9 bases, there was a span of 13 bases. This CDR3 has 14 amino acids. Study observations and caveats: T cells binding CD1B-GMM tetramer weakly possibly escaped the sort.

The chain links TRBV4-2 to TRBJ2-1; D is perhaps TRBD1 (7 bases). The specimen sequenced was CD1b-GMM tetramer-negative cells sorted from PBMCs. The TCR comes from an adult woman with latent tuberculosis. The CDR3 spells CASSQVQGGSEQFF. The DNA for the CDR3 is TGTGCCAGCAGCCAAGTCCAGGGGGGCAGTGAGCAGTTCTTC.